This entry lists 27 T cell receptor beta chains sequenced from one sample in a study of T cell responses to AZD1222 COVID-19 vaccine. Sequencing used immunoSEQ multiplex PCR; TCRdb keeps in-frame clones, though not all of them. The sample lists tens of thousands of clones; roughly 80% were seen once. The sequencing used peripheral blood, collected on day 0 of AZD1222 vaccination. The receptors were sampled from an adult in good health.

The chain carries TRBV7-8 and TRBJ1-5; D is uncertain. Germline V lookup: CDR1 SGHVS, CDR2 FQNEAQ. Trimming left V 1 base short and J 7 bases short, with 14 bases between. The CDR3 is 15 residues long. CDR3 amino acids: CASSLGSSGRQPQHF. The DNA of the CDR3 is TGTGCCAGCAGCTTAGGAAGCTCGGGGAGACAGCCCCAGCATTTT.

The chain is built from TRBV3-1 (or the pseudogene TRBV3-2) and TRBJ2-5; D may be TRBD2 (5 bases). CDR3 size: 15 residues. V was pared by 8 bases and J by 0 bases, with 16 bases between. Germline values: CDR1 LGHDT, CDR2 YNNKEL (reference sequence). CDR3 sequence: CASLGTSAYQETQYF. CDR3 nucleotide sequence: TGTGCCAGCCTAGGAACTAGTGCGTACCAAGAGACCCAGTACTTC.

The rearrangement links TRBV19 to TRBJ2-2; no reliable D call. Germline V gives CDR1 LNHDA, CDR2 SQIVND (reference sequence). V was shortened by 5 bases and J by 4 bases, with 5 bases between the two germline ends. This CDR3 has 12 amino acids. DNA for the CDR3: TGTGCCAGTAGTGATGCCACCGGGGAGCTGTTTTTT. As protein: CASSDATGELFF.

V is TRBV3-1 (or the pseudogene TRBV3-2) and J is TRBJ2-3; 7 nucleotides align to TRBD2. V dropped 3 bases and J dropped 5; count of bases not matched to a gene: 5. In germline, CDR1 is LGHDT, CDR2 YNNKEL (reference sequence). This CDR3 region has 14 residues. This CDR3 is CASSHASGQDTQYF. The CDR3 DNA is TGTGCCAGCAGCCATGCTAGCGGCCAAGATACGCAGTATTTT.

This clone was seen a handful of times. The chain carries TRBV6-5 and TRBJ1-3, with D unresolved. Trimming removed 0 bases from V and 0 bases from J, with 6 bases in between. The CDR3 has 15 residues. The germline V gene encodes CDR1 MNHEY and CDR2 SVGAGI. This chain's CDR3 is CASSYSPASGNTIYF. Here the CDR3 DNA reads TGTGCCAGCAGTTACTCGCCTGCCTCTGGAAACACCATATATTTT.

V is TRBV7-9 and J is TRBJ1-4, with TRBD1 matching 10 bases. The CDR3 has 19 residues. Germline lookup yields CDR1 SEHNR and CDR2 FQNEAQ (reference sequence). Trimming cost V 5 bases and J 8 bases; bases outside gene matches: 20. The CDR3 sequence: CASSPGPARDRGRNEKLFF. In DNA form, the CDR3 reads TGTGCCAGCAGCCCTGGGCCCGCCCGGGACAGGGGACGTAACGAAAAACTGTTTTTT.

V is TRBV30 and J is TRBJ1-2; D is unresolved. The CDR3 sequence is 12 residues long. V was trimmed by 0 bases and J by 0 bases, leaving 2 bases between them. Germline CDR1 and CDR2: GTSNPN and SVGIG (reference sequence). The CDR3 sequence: CAWSVANYGYTF. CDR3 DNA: TGTGCCTGGAGTGTAGCTAACTATGGCTACACCTTC.

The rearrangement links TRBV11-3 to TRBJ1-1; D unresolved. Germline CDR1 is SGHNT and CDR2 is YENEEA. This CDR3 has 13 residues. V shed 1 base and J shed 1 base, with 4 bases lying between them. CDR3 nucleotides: TGTGCCAGCAGCTTAGGGCCGAACACTGAAGCTTTCTTT. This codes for CASSLGPNTEAFF.

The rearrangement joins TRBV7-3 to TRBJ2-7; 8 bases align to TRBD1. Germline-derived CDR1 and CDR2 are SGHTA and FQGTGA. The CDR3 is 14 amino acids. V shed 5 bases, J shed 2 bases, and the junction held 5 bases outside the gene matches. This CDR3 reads CASSTGQGTYEQYF. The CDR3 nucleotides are TGTGCCAGCAGCACAGGACAGGGCACCTACGAGCAGTACTTC.

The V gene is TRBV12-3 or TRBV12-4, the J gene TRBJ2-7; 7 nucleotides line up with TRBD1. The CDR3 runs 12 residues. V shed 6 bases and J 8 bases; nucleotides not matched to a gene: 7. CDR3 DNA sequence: TGTGCCAGCAGGCCCGGGACAGCCCAGCAGTACTTC. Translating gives CASRPGTAQQYF.

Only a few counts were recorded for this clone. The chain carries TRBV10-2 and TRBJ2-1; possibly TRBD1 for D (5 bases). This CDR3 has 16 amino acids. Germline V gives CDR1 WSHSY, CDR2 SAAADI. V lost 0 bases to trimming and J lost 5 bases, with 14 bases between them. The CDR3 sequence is CASSESGWGNNNEQFF. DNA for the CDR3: TGCGCCAGCAGTGAGTCGGGGTGGGGCAACAACAATGAGCAGTTCTTC.

The CDR3 sequence: CASSQDLNTEAFF. The CDR3 nucleotides read TGCGCCAGCAGCCAAGATCTGAACACTGAAGCTTTCTTT. The chain combines TRBV4-3 with TRBJ1-1; D is undetermined. V was cut by 0 bases and J by 0 bases, with 2 bases left in between. This CDR3 has 13 amino acids. The germline gives CDR1 LGHNA, CDR2 YSLEER.

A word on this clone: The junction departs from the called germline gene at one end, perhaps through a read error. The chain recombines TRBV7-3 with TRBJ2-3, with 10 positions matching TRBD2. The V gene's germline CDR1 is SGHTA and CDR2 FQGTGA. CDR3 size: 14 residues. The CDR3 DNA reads TGTGCAAGCAAGGCTAGCGGGGGAACAGATACGCAGTATTTT. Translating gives CASKASGGTDTQYF.

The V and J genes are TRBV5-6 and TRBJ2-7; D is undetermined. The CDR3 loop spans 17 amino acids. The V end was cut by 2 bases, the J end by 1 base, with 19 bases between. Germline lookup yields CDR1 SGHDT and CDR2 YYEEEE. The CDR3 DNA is TGTGCCAGCAGCTTTAGGAGTTCTGGGTTAAATTCCTACGAGCAGTACTTC. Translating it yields CASSFRSSGLNSYEQYF. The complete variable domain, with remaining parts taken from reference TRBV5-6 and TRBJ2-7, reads DAGVTQSPTHLIKTRGQQVTLRCSPKSGHDTVSWYQQALGQGPQFIFQYYEEEERQRGNFPDRFSGHQFPNYSSELNVNALLLGDSALYLCASSFRSSGLNSYEQYFGPGTRLTVT.

CDR3 sequence (DNA): TGTGCCAGCAGCTGGGACAGGACCTCTGGAAACACCATATATTTT. As protein: CASSWDRTSGNTIYF. V and J are TRBV3-1 (or the pseudogene TRBV3-2) and TRBJ1-3; 8 bases match TRBD1. The CDR3 covers 15 residues. CDR1 is LGHDT and CDR2 is YNNKEL in the germline V gene (reference sequence). J lost 0 bases, V lost 5 bases, and 3 bases had no gene match.

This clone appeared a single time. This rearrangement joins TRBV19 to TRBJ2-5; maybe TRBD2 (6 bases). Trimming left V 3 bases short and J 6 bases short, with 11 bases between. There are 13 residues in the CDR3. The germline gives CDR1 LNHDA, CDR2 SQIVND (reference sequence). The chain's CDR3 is CASSIGGEQTQYF. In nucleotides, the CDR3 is TGTGCCAGTAGTATCGGAGGGGAGCAGACCCAGTACTTC.

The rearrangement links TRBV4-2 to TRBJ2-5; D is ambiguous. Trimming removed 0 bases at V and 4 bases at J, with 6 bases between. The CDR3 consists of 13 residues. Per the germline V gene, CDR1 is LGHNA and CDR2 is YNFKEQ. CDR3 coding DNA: TGTGCCAGCAGCCAAGATCCGGCAGAGACCCAGTACTTC. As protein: CASSQDPAETQYF.

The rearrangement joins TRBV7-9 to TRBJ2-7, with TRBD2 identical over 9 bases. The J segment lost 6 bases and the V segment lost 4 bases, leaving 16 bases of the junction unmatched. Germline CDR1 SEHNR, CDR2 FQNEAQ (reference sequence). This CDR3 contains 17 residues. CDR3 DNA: TGTGCCAGCAGCTCACCGAGGAATAGCGGGGGATTCGGCGAGCAGTACTTC. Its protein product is CASSSPRNSGGFGEQYF.

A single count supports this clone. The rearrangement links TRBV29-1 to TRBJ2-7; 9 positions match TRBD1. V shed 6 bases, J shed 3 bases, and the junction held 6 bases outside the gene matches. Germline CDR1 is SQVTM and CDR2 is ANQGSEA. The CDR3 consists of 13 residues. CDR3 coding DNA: TGCAGCGTCTACCCGGGACAGGGCTACGAGCAGTACTTC. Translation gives CSVYPGQGYEQYF.

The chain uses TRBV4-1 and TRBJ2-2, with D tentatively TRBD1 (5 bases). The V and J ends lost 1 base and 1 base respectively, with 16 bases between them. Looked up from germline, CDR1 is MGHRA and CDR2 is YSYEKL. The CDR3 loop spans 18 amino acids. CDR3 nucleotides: TGCGCCAGCAGCCAAGTAATAGCAGGGTTTTTGAACACCGGGGAGCTGTTTTTT. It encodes CASSQVIAGFLNTGELFF.

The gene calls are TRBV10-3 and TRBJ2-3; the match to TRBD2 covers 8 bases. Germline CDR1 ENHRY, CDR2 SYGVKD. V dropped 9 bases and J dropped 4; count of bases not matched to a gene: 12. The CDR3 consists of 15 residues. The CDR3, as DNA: TGTGCCATGGGCACGGGGCGGGGGGCCGCAGATACGCAGTATTTT. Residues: CAMGTGRGAADTQYF.

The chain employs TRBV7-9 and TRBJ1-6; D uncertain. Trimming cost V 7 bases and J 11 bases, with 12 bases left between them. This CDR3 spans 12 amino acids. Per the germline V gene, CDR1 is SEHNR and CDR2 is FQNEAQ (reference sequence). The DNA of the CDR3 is TGTGCCAGCATGCCCCTTGCGGCACCCCTCCACTTT. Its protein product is CASMPLAAPLHF. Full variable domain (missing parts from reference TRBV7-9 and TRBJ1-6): DTGVSQNPRHKITKRGQNVTFRCDPISEHNRLYWYRQTLGQGPEFLTYFQNEAQLEKSRLLSDRFSAERPKGSFSTLEIQRTEQGDSAMYLCASMPLAAPLHFGNGTRLTVT.

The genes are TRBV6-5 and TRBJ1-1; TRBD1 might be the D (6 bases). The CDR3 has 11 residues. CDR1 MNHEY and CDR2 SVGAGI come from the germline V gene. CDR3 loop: CATEGDTEAFF. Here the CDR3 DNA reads TGTGCTACAGAGGGGGACACTGAAGCTTTCTTT.

The CDR3 DNA is TGTGCCACCAGCAGAGATCGGGGTTCCGGGGGTTACGAGCAGTACTTC. The encoded protein is CATSRDRGSGGYEQYF. The rearrangement uses TRBV15 and TRBJ2-7; maybe TRBD2 (6 bases). The V and J ends lost 0 bases and 4 bases respectively, with 16 bases between them. Looked up from germline, CDR1 is LNHNV and CDR2 is YYDKDF (reference sequence). The CDR3 has 16 residues. The full variable domain, its missing parts supplied by reference TRBV15 and TRBJ2-7, is DAMVIQNPRYQVTQFGKPVTLSCSQTLNHNVMYWYQQKSSQAPKLLFHYYDKDFNNEADTPDNFQSRRPNTSFCFLDIRSPGLGDTAMYLCATSRDRGSGGYEQYFGPGTRLTVT.

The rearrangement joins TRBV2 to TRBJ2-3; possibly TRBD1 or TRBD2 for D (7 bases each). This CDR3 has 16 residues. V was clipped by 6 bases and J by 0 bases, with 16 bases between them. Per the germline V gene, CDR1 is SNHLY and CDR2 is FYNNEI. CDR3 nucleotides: TGTGCCAGCAGAATCAGGGGGGGAGCCAGCACAGATACGCAGTATTTT. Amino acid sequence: CASRIRGGASTDTQYF.

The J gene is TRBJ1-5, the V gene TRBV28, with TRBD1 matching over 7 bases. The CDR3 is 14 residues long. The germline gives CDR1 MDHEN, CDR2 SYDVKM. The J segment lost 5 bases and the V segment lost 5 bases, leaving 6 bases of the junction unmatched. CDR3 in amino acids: CASSQGGSYQPQHF. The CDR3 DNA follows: TGTGCCAGCAGTCAGGGGGGGAGTTATCAGCCCCAGCATTTT.

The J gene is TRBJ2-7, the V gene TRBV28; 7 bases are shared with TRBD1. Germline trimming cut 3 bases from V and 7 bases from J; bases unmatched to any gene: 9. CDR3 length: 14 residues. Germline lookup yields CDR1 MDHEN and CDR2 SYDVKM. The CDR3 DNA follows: TGTGCCAGCAGTTTCCTTGAGGGGGCAAGGGAGCAGTACTTC. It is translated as CASSFLEGAREQYF.